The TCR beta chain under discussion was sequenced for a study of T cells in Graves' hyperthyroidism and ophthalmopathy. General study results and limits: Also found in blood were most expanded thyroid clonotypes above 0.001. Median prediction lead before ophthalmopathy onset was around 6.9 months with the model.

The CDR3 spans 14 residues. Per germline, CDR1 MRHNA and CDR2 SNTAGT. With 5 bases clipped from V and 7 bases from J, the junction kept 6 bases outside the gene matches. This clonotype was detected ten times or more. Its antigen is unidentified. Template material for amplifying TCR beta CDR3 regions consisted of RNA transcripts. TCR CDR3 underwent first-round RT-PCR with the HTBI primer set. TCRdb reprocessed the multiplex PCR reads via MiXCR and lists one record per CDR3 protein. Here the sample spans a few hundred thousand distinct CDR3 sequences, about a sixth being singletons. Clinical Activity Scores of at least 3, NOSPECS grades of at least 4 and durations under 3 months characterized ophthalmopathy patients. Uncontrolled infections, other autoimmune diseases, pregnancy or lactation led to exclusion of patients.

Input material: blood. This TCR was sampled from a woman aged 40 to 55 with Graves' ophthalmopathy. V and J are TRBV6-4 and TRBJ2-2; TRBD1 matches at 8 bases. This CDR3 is CASSTTGGHGELFF. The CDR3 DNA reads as TGTGCCAGCAGTACAACAGGGGGGCACGGGGAGCTGTTTTTT.